The entry below gives a single TCR beta chain sequence along with its context. What it binds is unknown. Only in-frame clones appear in the TCRdb table, and some are missing; sequencing was by immunoSEQ multiplex PCR. The data hold approximately 50,000 clones, with about four fifths observed a single time. The data were obtained in a study of OX40 agonist ivuxolimab in advanced cancers. The overall study: A male proportion of about 84% was recorded, with mean age approximately 64 years and range about 20 to 85.

Study findings and constraints: People who partly responded at 0.1-3.0 mg/kg had some of the least clonal expansion seen.

This TCR was sampled from an adult with an advanced solid tumor such as melanoma, head and neck, liver or kidney cancer. Sequencing was performed on CD4+ or CD8+ T cells sorted from blood, taken in a trial of the OX40 agonist ivuxolimab.

CDR3: CASSISPSPNYEQYF. In nucleotides, the CDR3 is TGTGCCAGTAGTATCTCACCGTCCCCAAACTACGAGCAGTACTTC. The chain is built from TRBV19 and TRBJ2-7; D is unclear. The V gene's germline CDR1 is LNHDA and CDR2 SQIVND (reference sequence). The germline V and J ends were trimmed by 3 bases and 3 bases, with 15 bases remaining between them. The length of the CDR3 is 15 residues.